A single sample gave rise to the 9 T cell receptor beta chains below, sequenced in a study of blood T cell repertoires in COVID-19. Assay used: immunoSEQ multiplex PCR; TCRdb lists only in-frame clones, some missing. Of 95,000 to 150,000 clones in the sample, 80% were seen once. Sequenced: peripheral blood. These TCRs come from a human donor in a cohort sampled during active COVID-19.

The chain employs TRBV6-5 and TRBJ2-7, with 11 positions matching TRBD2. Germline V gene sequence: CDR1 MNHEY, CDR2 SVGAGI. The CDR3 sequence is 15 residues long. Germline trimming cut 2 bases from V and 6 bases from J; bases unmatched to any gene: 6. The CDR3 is CASSYTRLAGSEQYF. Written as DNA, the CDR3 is TGTGCCAGCAGTTACACCCGACTAGCGGGAAGCGAGCAGTACTTC.

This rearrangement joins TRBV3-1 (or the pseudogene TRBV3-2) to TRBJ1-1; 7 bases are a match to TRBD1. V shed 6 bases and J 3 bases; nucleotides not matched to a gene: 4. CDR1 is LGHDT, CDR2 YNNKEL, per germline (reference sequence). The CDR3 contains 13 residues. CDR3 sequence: CASRTGEDTEAFF. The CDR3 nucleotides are TGTGCCAGCAGAACAGGGGAGGACACTGAAGCTTTCTTT.

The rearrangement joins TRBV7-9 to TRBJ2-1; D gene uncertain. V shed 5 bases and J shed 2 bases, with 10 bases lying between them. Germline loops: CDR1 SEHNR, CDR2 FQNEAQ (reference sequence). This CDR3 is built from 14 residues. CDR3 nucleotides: TGTGCCAGCAGCCTCGATGGGCCCTACAATGAGCAGTTCTTC. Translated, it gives CASSLDGPYNEQFF.

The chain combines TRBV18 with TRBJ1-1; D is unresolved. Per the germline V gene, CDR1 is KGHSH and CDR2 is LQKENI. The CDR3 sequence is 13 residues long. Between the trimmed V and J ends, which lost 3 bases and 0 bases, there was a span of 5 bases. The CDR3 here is CASSPNLNTEAFF. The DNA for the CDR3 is TGTGCCAGCTCACCTAACTTGAACACTGAAGCTTTCTTT.

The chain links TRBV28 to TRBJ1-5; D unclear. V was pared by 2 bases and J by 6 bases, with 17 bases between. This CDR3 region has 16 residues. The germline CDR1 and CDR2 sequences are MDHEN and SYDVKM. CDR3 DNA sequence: TGTGCCAGCAGTTTAGGGGTCAACCAAGGAGGTCAGCCCCAGCATTTT. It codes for CASSLGVNQGGQPQHF.

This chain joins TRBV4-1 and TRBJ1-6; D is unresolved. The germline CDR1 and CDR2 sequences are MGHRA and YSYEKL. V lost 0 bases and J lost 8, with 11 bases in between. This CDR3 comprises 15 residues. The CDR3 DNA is TGCGCCAGCAGCCAAGATGGAGTGAGGTATTCACCCCTCCACTTT. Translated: CASSQDGVRYSPLHF.

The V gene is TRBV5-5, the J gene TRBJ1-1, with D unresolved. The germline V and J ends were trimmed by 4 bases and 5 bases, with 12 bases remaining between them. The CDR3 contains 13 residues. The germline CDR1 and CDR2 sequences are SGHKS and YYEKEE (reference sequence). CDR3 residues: CASSASVLTEAFF. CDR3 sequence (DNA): TGTGCCAGCAGCGCCTCAGTGTTAACTGAAGCTTTCTTT.

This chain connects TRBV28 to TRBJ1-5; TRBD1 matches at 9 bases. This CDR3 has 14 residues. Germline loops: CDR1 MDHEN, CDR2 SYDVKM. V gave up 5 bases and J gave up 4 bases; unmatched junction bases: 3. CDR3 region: CASSGTGLNQPQHF. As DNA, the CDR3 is TGTGCCAGCAGTGGGACAGGGCTTAATCAGCCCCAGCATTTT.

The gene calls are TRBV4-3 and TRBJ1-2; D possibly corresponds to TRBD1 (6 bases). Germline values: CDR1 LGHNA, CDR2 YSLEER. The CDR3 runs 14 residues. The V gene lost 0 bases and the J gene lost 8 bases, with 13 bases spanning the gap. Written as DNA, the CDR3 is TGCGCCAGCAGCCAAGACCGGGGGGCTAGGGGCTACACCTTC. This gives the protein CASSQDRGARGYTF.